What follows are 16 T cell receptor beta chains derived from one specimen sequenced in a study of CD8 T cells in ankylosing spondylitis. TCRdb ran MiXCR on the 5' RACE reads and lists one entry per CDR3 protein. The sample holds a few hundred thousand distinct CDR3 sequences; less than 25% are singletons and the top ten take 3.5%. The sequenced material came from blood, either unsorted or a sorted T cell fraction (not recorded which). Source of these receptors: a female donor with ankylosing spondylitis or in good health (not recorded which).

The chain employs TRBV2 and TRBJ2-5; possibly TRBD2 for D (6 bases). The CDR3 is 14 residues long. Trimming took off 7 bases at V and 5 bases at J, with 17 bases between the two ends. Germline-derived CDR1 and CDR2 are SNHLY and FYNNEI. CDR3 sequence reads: CASTGTRLAETQYF. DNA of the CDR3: TGTGCCAGCACCGGCACCAGGCTAGCGGAGACCCAGTACTTC. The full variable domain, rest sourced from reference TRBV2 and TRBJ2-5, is EPEVTQTPSHQVTQMGQEVILRCVPISNHLYFYWYRQILGQKVEFLVSFYNNEISEKSEIFDDQFSVERPDGSNFTLKIRSTKLEDSAMYFCASTGTRLAETQYFGPGTRLLVL.

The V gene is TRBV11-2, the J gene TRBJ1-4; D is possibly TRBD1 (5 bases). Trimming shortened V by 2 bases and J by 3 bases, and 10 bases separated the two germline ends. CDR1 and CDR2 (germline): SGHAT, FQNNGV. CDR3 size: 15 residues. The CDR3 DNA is TGTGCCAGCAGCTTAAGGGGACGGGCTAATGAAAAACTGTTTTTT. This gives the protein CASSLRGRANEKLFF.

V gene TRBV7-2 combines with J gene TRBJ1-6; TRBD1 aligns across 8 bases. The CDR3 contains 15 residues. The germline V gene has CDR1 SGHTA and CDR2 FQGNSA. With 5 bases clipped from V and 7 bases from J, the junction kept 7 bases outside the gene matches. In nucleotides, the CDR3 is TGTGCCAGCAGCGGCCAGGGGGCGGAAAATTCACCCCTCCACTTT. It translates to CASSGQGAENSPLHF.

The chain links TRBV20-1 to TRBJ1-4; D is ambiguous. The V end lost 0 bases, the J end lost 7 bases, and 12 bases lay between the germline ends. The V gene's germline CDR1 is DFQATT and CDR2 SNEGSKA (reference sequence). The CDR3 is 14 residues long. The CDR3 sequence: CSAREPPEFEKLFF. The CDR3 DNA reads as TGCAGTGCTAGAGAACCCCCCGAATTTGAAAAACTGTTTTTT.

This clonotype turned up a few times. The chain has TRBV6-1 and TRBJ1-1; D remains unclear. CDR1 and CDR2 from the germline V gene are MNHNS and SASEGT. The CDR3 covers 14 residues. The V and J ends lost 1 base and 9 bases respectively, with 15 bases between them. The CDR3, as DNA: TGTGCCAGCAGTGAAGAACCGGACCCTCTGAAAGCTTTCTTT. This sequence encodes CASSEEPDPLKAFF.

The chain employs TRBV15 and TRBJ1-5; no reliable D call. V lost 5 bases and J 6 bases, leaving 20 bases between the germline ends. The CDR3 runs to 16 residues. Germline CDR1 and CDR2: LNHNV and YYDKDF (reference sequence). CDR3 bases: TGTGCCACCAGCCCCATTTGGACGTTATCAAGTCAGCCCCAGCATTTT. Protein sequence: CATSPIWTLSSQPQHF.

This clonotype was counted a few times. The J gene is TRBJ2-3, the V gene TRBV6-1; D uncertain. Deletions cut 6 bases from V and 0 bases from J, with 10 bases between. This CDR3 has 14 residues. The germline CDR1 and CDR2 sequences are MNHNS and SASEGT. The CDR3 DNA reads TGTGCCAGCAGCGTACTATCTAGCACAGATACGCAGTATTTT. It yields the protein CASSVLSSTDTQYF.

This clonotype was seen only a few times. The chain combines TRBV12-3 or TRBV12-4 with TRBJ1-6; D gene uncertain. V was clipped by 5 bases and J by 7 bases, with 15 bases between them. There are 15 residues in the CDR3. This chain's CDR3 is CASSPSQFPNSPLHF. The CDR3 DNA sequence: TGTGCCAGCAGTCCTAGCCAATTCCCCAATTCACCCCTCCACTTT.

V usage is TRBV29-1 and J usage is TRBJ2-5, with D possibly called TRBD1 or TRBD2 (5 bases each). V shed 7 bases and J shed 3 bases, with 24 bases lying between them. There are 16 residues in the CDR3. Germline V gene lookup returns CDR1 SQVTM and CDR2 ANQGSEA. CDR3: CSEGGAHRGPKETQYF. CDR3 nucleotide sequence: TGCAGCGAAGGTGGGGCCCACCGGGGACCTAAAGAGACCCAGTACTTC.

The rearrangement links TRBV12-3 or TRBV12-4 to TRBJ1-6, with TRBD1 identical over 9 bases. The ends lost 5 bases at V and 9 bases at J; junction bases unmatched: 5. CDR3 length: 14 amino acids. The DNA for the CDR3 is TGTGCCAGCAGTGTGGGACAGGGAGGTTCACCCCTCCACTTT. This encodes CASSVGQGGSPLHF.

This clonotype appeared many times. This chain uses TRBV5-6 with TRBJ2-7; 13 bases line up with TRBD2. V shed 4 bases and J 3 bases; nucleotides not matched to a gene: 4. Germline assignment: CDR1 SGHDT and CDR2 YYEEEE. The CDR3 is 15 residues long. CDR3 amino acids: CASSLGLAGNYEQYF. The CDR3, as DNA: TGTGCCAGCAGCCTGGGACTAGCGGGAAACTACGAGCAGTACTTC.

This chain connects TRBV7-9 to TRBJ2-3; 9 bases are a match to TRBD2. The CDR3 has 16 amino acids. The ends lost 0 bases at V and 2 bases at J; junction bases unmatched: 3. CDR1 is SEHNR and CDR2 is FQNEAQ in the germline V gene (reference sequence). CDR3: CASSLAPSGDTDTQYF. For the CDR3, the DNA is TGTGCCAGCAGCTTAGCGCCTAGCGGGGACACAGATACGCAGTATTTT.

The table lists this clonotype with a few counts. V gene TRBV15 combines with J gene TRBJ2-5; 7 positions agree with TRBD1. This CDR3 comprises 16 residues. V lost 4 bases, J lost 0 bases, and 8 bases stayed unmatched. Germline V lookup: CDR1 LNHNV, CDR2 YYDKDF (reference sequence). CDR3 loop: CATSTGDRINQETQYF. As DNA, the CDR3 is TGTGCCACCAGCACCGGGGACAGAATAAACCAAGAGACCCAGTACTTC.

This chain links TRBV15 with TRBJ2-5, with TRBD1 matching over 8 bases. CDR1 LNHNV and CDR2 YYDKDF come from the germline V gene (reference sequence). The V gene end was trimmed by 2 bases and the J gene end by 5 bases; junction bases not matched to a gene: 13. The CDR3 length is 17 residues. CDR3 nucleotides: TGTGCCACCAGCAGATCGACTACCCCAGGGGGCGGGGAGACCCAGTACTTC. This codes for CATSRSTTPGGGETQYF. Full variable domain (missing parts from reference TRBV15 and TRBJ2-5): DAMVIQNPRYQVTQFGKPVTLSCSQTLNHNVMYWYQQKSSQAPKLLFHYYDKDFNNEADTPDNFQSRRPNTSFCFLDIRSPGLGDTAMYLCATSRSTTPGGGETQYFGPGTRLLVL.

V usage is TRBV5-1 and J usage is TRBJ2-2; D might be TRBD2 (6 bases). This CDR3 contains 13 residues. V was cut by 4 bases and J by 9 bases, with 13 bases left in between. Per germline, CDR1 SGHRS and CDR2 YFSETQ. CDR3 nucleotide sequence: TGCGCCAGCAGCCTCCGGGAGACCCGGGAGCTGTTTTTT. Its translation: CASSLRETRELFF.

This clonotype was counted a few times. The CDR3 sequence is CSVEVGRYGYTF. As DNA, the CDR3 is TGCAGCGTTGAAGTTGGCCGCTATGGCTACACCTTC. This rearrangement joins TRBV29-1 to TRBJ1-2; unclear D gene. The germline CDR1 and CDR2 sequences are SQVTM and ANQGSEA. The CDR3 has 12 amino acids. Trimming stripped 1 base from V and 4 bases from J, with 7 bases between.